Presented here are 17 T cell receptor beta chains from one specimen sequenced in a study of shared clonotypes between healthy human individuals. Assay: immunoSEQ multiplex PCR; the TCRdb copy retains only in-frame clones and omits some. In the table there are 1.5 million to 2.5 million clones, about 95% of which are singletons. Positive CCR7 selection of CD45RO-negative cells yielded the naive CD8 cells, and terminally differentiated effector memory CD45RA+ cells were excluded. The sequencing input was naive CD8+ T cells sorted from blood. These receptors all stem from a man in his late teens or twenties in good health.

This clone was seen just once. This chain uses TRBV14 with TRBJ2-5, with 7 nucleotides matching TRBD1. This CDR3 is 16 amino acids long. The germline V gene has CDR1 SGHDN and CDR2 FVKESK. Trimming at V came to 3 bases and at J to 2 bases, leaving 9 bases not matched to a gene. The CDR3 nucleotides read TGTGCCAGCAGCCACAGACAGGGCATTATTCAAGAGACCCAGTACTTC. It yields the protein CASSHRQGIIQETQYF.

The chain uses TRBV27 and TRBJ2-2; TRBD1 aligns across 9 bases. This CDR3 region has 16 residues. The V and J ends lost 8 bases and 4 bases, in that order; junction bases with no gene match: 11. CDR1 and CDR2 (germline): MNHEY, SMNVEV (reference sequence). CDR3 sequence: CASLDPWTGVTGELFF. CDR3 in DNA: TGTGCCAGCTTAGATCCGTGGACAGGGGTCACCGGGGAGCTGTTTTTT.

Comment on this clone: An end of the junction differs from the germline gene, which may be a read error. The chain carries TRBV9 and TRBJ2-1, with 8 bases lining up with TRBD1. From germline, CDR1 is SGDLS and CDR2 YYNGEE. The CDR3 has 14 residues. The CDR3 bases are TGTGCCAGCAGCCCACGACAGGGGTACAATGGGCAGTTCTTC. Translation gives CASSPRQGYNGQFF.

CDR3 nucleotide sequence: TGTGCCAGCAGCGCGTACTTAAACCCCTACGAGCAGTACTTC. This gives the protein CASSAYLNPYEQYF. The rearrangement uses TRBV7-9 and TRBJ2-7; no clear D gene. The CDR3 is made up of 14 amino acids. Per germline, CDR1 SEHNR and CDR2 FQNEAQ (reference sequence). Trimming shortened V by 5 bases and J by 2 bases, and 13 bases separated the two germline ends.

Remarks on this clone: The junction does not match germline at one end; this may be a read error. DNA for the CDR3: TGCGCCAGCACTGAGGGGGCCCTCCCTTCAACTAATGAAAAACTGTTTTTT. Translating it yields CASTEGALPSTNEKLFF. This rearrangement joins TRBV10-2 to TRBJ1-4; 7 bases fit TRBD1. Germline V gene lookup returns CDR1 WSHSY and CDR2 SAAADI. This CDR3 is 17 amino acids long.

The genes are TRBV7-6 and TRBJ1-2; the D gene is possibly TRBD1 (6 bases). CDR1 and CDR2 (germline): SGHVS, FNYEAQ. The V end was cut by 5 bases, the J end by 8 bases, with 18 bases between. This CDR3 region has 14 residues. As DNA, the CDR3 is TGTGCCAGCAGCCCCAGCGGACAGCTGGTGGGCTACACCTTC. This gives the protein CASSPSGQLVGYTF.

The gene calls are TRBV13 and TRBJ1-2; D gene ambiguous. Germline values: CDR1 PRHDT, CDR2 FYEKMQ (reference sequence). Trimming removed 4 bases at V and 4 bases at J, with 13 bases between. The length of the CDR3 is 14 residues. The CDR3 region has the DNA TGTGCCAGCAGCTCAACCCTGGCAGTCTATGGCTACACCTTC. This translates into CASSSTLAVYGYTF.

The rearrangement joins TRBV7-6 to TRBJ2-1, with 8 positions matching TRBD1. Trimming took 5 bases from V and 4 from J; bases not matched to a gene: 10. This CDR3 spans 16 amino acids. Germline lookup yields CDR1 SGHVS and CDR2 FNYEAQ. The CDR3 protein is CASSPDDRGLYNEQFF. CDR3 DNA: TGTGCCAGCAGCCCAGACGACAGGGGACTTTACAATGAGCAGTTCTTC.

The chain joins TRBV11-2 to TRBJ2-5; D unclear. V lost 5 bases and J 9 bases, leaving 19 bases between the germline ends. CDR3 length: 14 amino acids. In germline, CDR1 is SGHAT, CDR2 FQNNGV. CDR3 in DNA: TGTGCCAGCAGCCCCGGGCTAGATTCCCCCTCCCAGTACTTC. Its translation: CASSPGLDSPSQYF.

The chain is built from TRBV18 and TRBJ2-4, with TRBD1 identical over 9 bases. CDR3 length: 15 amino acids. CDR1 is KGHSH and CDR2 is LQKENI in the germline V gene. Trimming removed 0 bases from V and 7 bases from J; junction bases left unmatched: 4. The CDR3 spells CASSPPETGGNIQYF. The DNA for the CDR3 is TGTGCCAGCTCACCACCCGAGACAGGGGGGAACATTCAGTACTTC.

The chain carries TRBV27 and TRBJ2-2; D gene unclear. Germline assignment: CDR1 MNHEY and CDR2 SMNVEV (reference sequence). This CDR3 has 16 amino acids. The V and J ends lost 3 bases and 1 base respectively, with 12 bases between them. The CDR3 spells CASSFLMGMNTGELFF. The CDR3 DNA follows: TGTGCCAGCAGTTTTCTCATGGGAATGAACACCGGGGAGCTGTTTTTT.

In regard to this clone: The same CDR3 arises from other DNA sequences in this sample as well. This chain uses TRBV7-9 with TRBJ2-2; D is possibly TRBD1 or TRBD2 (5 bases each). V was cut by 5 bases and J by 2 bases, with 12 bases left in between. This CDR3 is 15 amino acids long. CDR1 SEHNR and CDR2 FQNEAQ come from the germline V gene (reference sequence). The CDR3: CASSPSGQNTGELFF. CDR3 nucleotides: TGTGCCAGCAGCCCCTCGGGGCAAAACACCGGGGAGCTGTTTTTT.

V gene TRBV25-1 combines with J gene TRBJ2-5; possible D gene TRBD1, 6 bases. V was trimmed by 3 bases and J by 2 bases, leaving 10 bases between them. The V gene's germline CDR1 is MGHDK and CDR2 SYGVNS. This CDR3 has 14 residues. The CDR3 sequence: CASSDWDTQETQYF. The DNA of the CDR3 is TGTGCCAGCAGTGATTGGGACACACAAGAGACCCAGTACTTC.

The V call is TRBV27, the J call TRBJ2-7; D is unclear. Germline CDR1 and CDR2: MNHEY and SMNVEV (reference sequence). This CDR3 spans 14 amino acids. V lost 1 base and J lost 5, with 12 bases in between. In DNA form, the CDR3 reads TGTGCCAGCAGTTTATTAGGGCAGACCCACGAGCAGTACTTC. The encoded protein is CASSLLGQTHEQYF.

The chain links TRBV19 to TRBJ1-2, with D possibly being TRBD1 (5 bases). The CDR3 runs to 15 residues. Germline CDR1 and CDR2: LNHDA and SQIVND (reference sequence). The V end lost 0 bases, the J end lost 6 bases, and 14 bases lay between the germline ends. CDR3 nucleotides: TGTGCCAGTAGTATAGATCAAGGGGCATCAGATGGCTACACCTTC. Its protein is CASSIDQGASDGYTF.

The V gene is TRBV27, the J gene TRBJ2-1, with D hard to call. The CDR3 consists of 15 residues. V lost 3 bases, J lost 4 bases, and 13 bases lay in between. Germline CDR1 and CDR2: MNHEY and SMNVEV (reference sequence). In DNA, the CDR3 is TGTGCCAGCAGTTTTTCCGGGCAATCTTACAATGAGCAGTTCTTC. Protein sequence: CASSFSGQSYNEQFF.

To note about this clone: Other DNA sequences in the sample encode the same CDR3. The CDR3 nucleotides are TGTGCCAGCAGTTACGGGGCCTACACCGGGGAGCTGTTTTTT. Translated, it gives CASSYGAYTGELFF. The chain has TRBV6-5 and TRBJ2-2; the D gene is possibly TRBD1 (5 bases). The ends were cut back, 2 bases at V and 3 bases at J, with 7 bases in the middle. This CDR3 spans 14 amino acids. The germline V gene encodes CDR1 MNHEY and CDR2 SVGAGI.